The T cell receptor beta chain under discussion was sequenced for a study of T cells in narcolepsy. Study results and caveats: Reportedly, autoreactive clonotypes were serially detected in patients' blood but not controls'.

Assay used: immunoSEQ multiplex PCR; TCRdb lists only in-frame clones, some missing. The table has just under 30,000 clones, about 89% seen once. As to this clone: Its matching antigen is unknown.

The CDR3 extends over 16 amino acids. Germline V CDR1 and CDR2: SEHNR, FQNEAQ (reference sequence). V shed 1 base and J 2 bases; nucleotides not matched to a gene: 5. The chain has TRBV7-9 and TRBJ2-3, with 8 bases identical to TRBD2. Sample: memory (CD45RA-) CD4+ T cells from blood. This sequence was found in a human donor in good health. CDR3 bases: TGTGCCAGCAGCTTAGGGTTAGCGGGGCTCACAGATACGCAGTATTTT. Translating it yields CASSLGLAGLTDTQYF.